The 15 T cell receptor beta chains below come from one sample, sequenced in a study of blood T cell repertoires in COVID-19. Generated by immunoSEQ multiplex PCR, the TCRdb table keeps only in-frame clones and is missing some. The table shows approximately 80,000 clones, with about 88% occurring only once. Material for sequencing was peripheral blood. These receptors came from a man aged 35 to 55 with acute or convalescent COVID-19.

V is TRBV2 and J is TRBJ1-5, with 9 bases lining up with TRBD1. Germline CDR1 SNHLY, CDR2 FYNNEI. With V trimmed by 6 bases and J by 7 bases, 4 bases remained unmatched. This CDR3 has 13 amino acids. The CDR3, as DNA: TGTGCCAGCAGACAGGGGGCAAACCAGCCCCAGCATTTT. As protein: CASRQGANQPQHF.

This clone was recorded a few times. The gene calls are TRBV2 and TRBJ2-5; 9 bases are shared with TRBD1. Germline trimming cut 5 bases from V and 5 bases from J; bases unmatched to any gene: 3. The V gene's germline CDR1 is SNHLY and CDR2 FYNNEI. The CDR3 has 13 amino acids. The chain's CDR3 is CASSNRGPETQYF. CDR3 DNA: TGTGCCAGCAGTAACAGGGGGCCGGAGACCCAGTACTTC.

The gene calls are TRBV4-2 and TRBJ1-6, with D hard to call. Germline CDR1 LGHNA, CDR2 YNFKEQ. The CDR3 has 15 residues. Trimming removed 1 base at V and 8 bases at J, with 12 bases between. CDR3 region: CASSQGRGEDSPLHF. DNA of the CDR3: TGTGCCAGCAGCCAAGGAAGAGGCGAGGATTCACCCCTCCACTTT.

V gene TRBV6-1 combines with J gene TRBJ2-7, with 10 bases aligning to TRBD1. CDR3 length equals 17 residues. Germline CDR1 reads MNHNS; CDR2 reads SASEGT. The V gene end was trimmed by 3 bases and the J gene end by 3 bases; junction bases not matched to a gene: 11. CDR3 nucleotide sequence: TGTGCCAGCAGTGATGAGCCCGGGACAGGGGCGGGCTACGAGCAGTACTTC. Translated: CASSDEPGTGAGYEQYF.

The V and J genes are TRBV9 and TRBJ2-1; 7 positions agree with TRBD2. Germline lookup yields CDR1 SGDLS and CDR2 YYNGEE. This CDR3 region has 15 residues. V shed 3 bases and J 1 base; nucleotides not matched to a gene: 4. In DNA form, the CDR3 reads TGTGCCAGCAGCGCCCTAGCGGTATCCTACAATGAGCAGTTCTTC. As protein: CASSALAVSYNEQFF.

CDR3 loop: CASSSATSYEQFF. The CDR3 coding sequence is TGTGCCAGCAGCTCAGCGACTAGCTATGAGCAGTTCTTC. V is TRBV11-3 and J is TRBJ2-1, with 7 nucleotides matching TRBD2. V was pared by 4 bases and J by 8 bases, with 5 bases of the junction left unmatched. The V gene's germline CDR1 is SGHNT and CDR2 YENEEA. The CDR3 is 13 amino acids.

J is TRBJ2-7 and V is TRBV12-5; D is unresolved. The V end was cut by 9 bases, the J end by 2 bases, with 11 bases between. Germline V CDR1 and CDR2: LGHNT, FRNRAP. There are 12 residues in the CDR3. CDR3 DNA sequence: TGTGCTAGCCTAGGTTTGACCTACGAGCAGTACTTC. Protein product: CASLGLTYEQYF.

The chain is built from TRBV30 and TRBJ1-1; maybe TRBD1 (6 bases). Germline V CDR1 and CDR2: GTSNPN, SVGIG (reference sequence). V shed 1 base and J shed 0 bases, with 12 bases lying between them. There are 15 residues in the CDR3. CDR3 DNA: TGTGCCTGGAGTGGGGGGCGTGACATGAACACTGAAGCTTTCTTT. Amino acids: CAWSGGRDMNTEAFF.

V gene TRBV9 combines with J gene TRBJ2-2; 8 bases line up with TRBD2. J lost 4 bases, V lost 4 bases, and 12 bases had no gene match. Germline lookup yields CDR1 SGDLS and CDR2 YYNGEE. This CDR3 is built from 17 residues. CDR3: CASSPRSGGASTGELFF. In nucleotides, the CDR3 is TGTGCCAGCAGCCCACGGTCGGGGGGGGCGAGCACCGGGGAGCTGTTTTTT.

The rearrangement joins TRBV5-1 to TRBJ1-4; D is perhaps TRBD1 (5 bases). Germline V gene sequence: CDR1 SGHRS, CDR2 YFSETQ. This CDR3 contains 17 residues. Trimming took off 2 bases at V and 0 bases at J, with 14 bases between the two ends. CDR3 DNA: TGCGCCAGCAGCTTAGGGGTGATTGGTTCAACTAATGAAAAACTGTTTTTT. It is translated as CASSLGVIGSTNEKLFF.

The chain couples TRBV10-3 to TRBJ2-2; the match to TRBD2 covers 7 bases. CDR1 is ENHRY, CDR2 SYGVKD, per germline. The V segment lost 10 bases and the J segment 5 bases; nucleotides outside the gene matches: 7. This CDR3 region has 13 residues. The CDR3 is CATTGGSTGELFF. The CDR3 DNA sequence: TGTGCCACCACGGGCGGGAGTACCGGGGAGCTGTTTTTT.

V is TRBV27 and J is TRBJ1-5; D gene ambiguous. The CDR3 spans 14 residues. Deletions cut 6 bases from V and 0 bases from J, with 9 bases between. Germline V gene sequence: CDR1 MNHEY, CDR2 SMNVEV (reference sequence). This chain's CDR3 is CASSQAYSNQPQHF. The DNA for the CDR3 is TGTGCCAGCAGCCAGGCCTATAGCAATCAGCCCCAGCATTTT.

CDR3 amino acids: CASSIASGEPQHF. CDR3 DNA sequence: TGTGCCAGTAGTATAGCTAGTGGTGAGCCCCAGCATTTT. The chain uses TRBV19 and TRBJ1-5, with D unresolved. V shed 1 base and J shed 8 bases, with 9 bases lying between them. CDR3 size: 13 residues. The germline V gene encodes CDR1 LNHDA and CDR2 SQIVND (reference sequence).

The chain joins TRBV6-5 to TRBJ2-3; 7 bases fit TRBD1. The CDR3 runs 16 residues. Trimming removed 0 bases from V and 2 bases from J; junction bases left unmatched: 5. Germline-derived CDR1 and CDR2 are MNHEY and SVGAGI. This CDR3 is CASSYSRTGPTDTQYF. The DNA of the CDR3 is TGTGCCAGCAGTTACTCTAGGACAGGACCCACAGATACGCAGTATTTT.

A few counts support this clone. The gene calls are TRBV12-3 or TRBV12-4 and TRBJ2-1; possibly TRBD1 for D (6 bases). The ends were cut back, 1 base at V and 10 bases at J, with 11 bases in the middle. The CDR3 is 13 residues long. CDR3 coding DNA: TGTGCCAGCAGTTTAGTGTCCGGGACAGAGCAGTTCTTC. Amino acid sequence: CASSLVSGTEQFF.